This entry is about one TCR beta chain. The antigen it binds to is not known. It has no much larger one-base neighbor in the sample; base qualities were not kept. CD8 naive samples were CD45RO-negative cells positively selected for CCR7, giving a CD45RA+CCR7+ population that excluded TemRA cells. The donors were healthy, HIV-negative adults with no recently reported acute infections or vaccinations. Every donor was a Caucasian adult residing in Nashville, Tennessee, USA. Blood was collected by leukapheresis, and PBMCs were isolated by Ficoll-Histopaque density gradient centrifugation and then cryopreserved in liquid nitrogen vapor phase. Analytical flow cytometry was used to check the purity and quantity of each magnetically sorted T cell population. From each sorted fraction, genomic DNA was isolated and quantified by UV absorbance on a Nanodrop 2000c. Using the deep immunoSEQ assay, multiplex PCR amplified TCR CDR3 regions from genomic DNA. Genomic DNA extracted from each cell subset was distributed evenly over all wells of several immunoSEQ 96-well plates, and each plate served as one replicate. For sorted subsets, approximately 210 ng genomic DNA, equal to tens of thousands of T cell genomes, was loaded into each replicate PCR. Purified libraries were measured with a Qubit 3.0 fluorometer, size-checked on a Bioanalyzer 2100, and measured again with the KAPA Library Quantification kit. A separate single-read 150-cycle Illumina NextSeq 550 flow cell was used to sequence each immunoSEQ 96-well plate. Under the source paper's analysis protocol: Because only junctional sequences without quality scores were contained in the immunoSEQ output, filtering matching that applied to full-length reads could not be performed. To assign V/J genes and CDR3, sequences were annotated against IMGT germline references using PyIR, a Python wrapper for IgBLAST v1.9. Reads were filtered out if the reads had weak V/J assignments (E-value above 1e-6), no CDR3, stop codons, out-of-frame junctions, or ambiguous translated residues. V3J clonotypes were defined as sequences sharing the same inferred V gene, J gene, and CDR3 amino acid sequence. Percentage overlap between repertoires was computed as shared unique clonotypes divided by the size of the smaller repertoire. Three approaches were used to assess repertoire richness: RTK rarefaction, the Chao1 estimator, and Recon v2.1 estimates of unobserved clonotypes. Generation probabilities were computed with OLGA for all TCRbeta clonotypes obtained by the gDNA method from four donors. The table comes from immuneACCESS by way of TCRdb, which keeps in-frame sequences with V and J called. Part of the clones is missing from these tables; in studies checked, under half for an unresolved V gene and the rest for unknown reasons. V, J and clone size are those of that table, while D and trimming were read from the DNA. The sample data list around 1.9 million clones, and about 93% of these were observed just once. Approximately 1.7% of the sample belongs to the ten largest clones.

Sequences SGHVS (CDR1) and FQNEAQ (CDR2) are obtained from the germline V gene. V lost 1 base and J lost 7 bases; the stretch between them is 10 bases long. The cysteine opens and the phenylalanine closes a CDR3 of 14 amino acids. The entry retains the CDR3 DNA only, 42 bases that are in frame from base 1. The data are from a study of shared clonotypes between healthy human individuals (dated by TCRdb to 2018 to 2021). With respect to the entire study: A few men and a couple of women, aged 18 to 49 years, made up the cohort. For each donor, CD4 naive and CD4 memory were each run on three plates, CD8 naive on two plates, and CD8 memory on one plate. The study deeply sequenced blood TCR repertoires of about 5 healthy adults to estimate repertoire size and the extent of clonotype sharing between individuals. To increase sequencing depth and limit assay-specific biases, TCR repertoire library preparation and sequencing were carried out by different laboratories using diverse techniques. Each donor's leukapheresis produced roughly between roughly 0.85 and 9.5 billion PBMCs. On the study overall, not on this receptor specifically: Naive subsets generally had larger estimated clonotype richness than memory subsets did. The genetic and exposure-history diversity represented was limited by the small number of donors. Sharing across a handful of donors was observed for 4.5% to 6.5% of naive CD4, over 3% of naive CD8, around 2.5% of memory CD4, and about 0.39% of memory CD8 clonotypes. Rarefaction of sorted-subset datasets indicated incomplete sequencing despite the large sequencing depth. Sampling was limited to blood, and TCR repertoires in tissue likely differ from TCR repertoires in blood. Pairwise subsampling led to the expectation that sequencing depth would affect the degree of clonotype sharing among donors. Higher generation probabilities were observed for clonotypes shared by all four sorted-subset donors than for non-shared clonotypes.

The chain is assembled from TRBV7-8 and TRBJ1-4, with the D gene uncertain. The sample consisted of naive CD8+ T cells from PBMCs. This specimen's cell subset or site label, per the study, means: CD45RA+CCR7+. The sequence was collected from a man in his late teens or twenties in good health. Some clones in this sample may be carry-over from other donors' samples. For the CDR3, the sequence is CASSLGADLEKLFF. The nucleotides read TGTGCCAGCAGCTTAGGGGCAGACCTTGAAAAACTGTTTTTT.